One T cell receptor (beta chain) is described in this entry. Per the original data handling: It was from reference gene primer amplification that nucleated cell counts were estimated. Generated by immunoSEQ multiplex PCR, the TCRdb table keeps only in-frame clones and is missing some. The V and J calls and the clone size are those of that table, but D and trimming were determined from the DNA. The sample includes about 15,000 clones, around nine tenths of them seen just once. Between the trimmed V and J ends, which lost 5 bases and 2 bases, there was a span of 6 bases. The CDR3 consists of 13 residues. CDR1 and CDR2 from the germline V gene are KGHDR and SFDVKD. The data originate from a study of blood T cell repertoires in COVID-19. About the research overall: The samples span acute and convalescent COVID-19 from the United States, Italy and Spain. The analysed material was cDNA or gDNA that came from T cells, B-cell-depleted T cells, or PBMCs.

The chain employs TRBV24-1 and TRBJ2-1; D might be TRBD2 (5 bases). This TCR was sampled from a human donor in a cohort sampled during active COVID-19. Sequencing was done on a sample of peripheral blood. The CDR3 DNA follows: TGTGCCACCAGTGTCGGGGCCTACAATGAGCAGTTCTTC. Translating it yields CATSVGAYNEQFF.